This T cell receptor (beta chain) was sequenced during a study of T cell repertoires in cytomegalovirus infection. About the research overall: It was recently identified HLA-C-restricted and well-studied HLA-B-restricted CMV epitopes that the study used. Study outcomes and limitations: The cumulative frequency of public TCR beta families distinguished individuals who carried CMV together with the relevant HLA.

TCRdb recomputed calls from the reads with MiXCR, one row per CDR3 protein. The repertoire includes around 500,000 distinct CDR3 sequences, more than 40% of them detected once, and 43% sits in the top ten. Deletions cut 5 bases from V and 10 bases from J, with 9 bases between. The germline V gene encodes CDR1 SGHTA and CDR2 FQGNSA. The CDR3 extends over 12 amino acids. This clonotype was counted a few times. No antigen is known for it. The V and J genes are TRBV7-2 and TRBJ1-6; D gene unclear. The material was cultured PBMCs, obtained from culture after CMV antigen stimulation. The clonotype originates from a human donor in good health (CMV status not recorded). Some clones in this sample may be carry-over from other donors' samples. CDR3: CASSLNRSPLHF. In DNA form, the CDR3 reads TGTGCCAGCAGCCTAAACCGGTCACCCCTCCACTTT. Based on the CDR3 plus reference TRBV7-2 and TRBJ1-6, the full variable domain is GAGVSQSPSNKVTEKGKDVELRCDPISGHTALYWYRQSLGQGLEFLIYFQGNSAPDKSGLPSDRFSAERTGGSVSTLTIQRTQQEDSAVYLCASSLNRSPLHFGNGTRLTVT.